This TCR beta chain was sequenced in a study of T cell repertoires in cytomegalovirus infection. The CDR3 runs to 16 residues. V lost 2 bases to trimming and J lost 4 bases, with 16 bases between them. Overall study findings and caveats: The ex vivo response showed dominance by HLA-C-restricted CMV-specific TCR beta clonotypes.

There are a few counts of this clonotype. Its target is not known. MiXCR, applied by TCRdb to the reads, yields one record per CDR3 protein. The table records 400,000 or so distinct CDR3 sequences, 30% to 40% of them present only once. The genes are TRBV12-3 or TRBV12-4 and TRBJ2-3; D may match TRBD1 or TRBD2 (5 bases each). The receptor comes from a human donor in good health (CMV status not recorded). Some clones in this sample may be carry-over from other donors' samples. Material for sequencing was PBMCs. DNA for the CDR3: TGTGCCAGCAGTTTATCCGGGACGGAAGAGGCAGATACGCAGTATTTT. It is translated as CASSLSGTEEADTQYF.